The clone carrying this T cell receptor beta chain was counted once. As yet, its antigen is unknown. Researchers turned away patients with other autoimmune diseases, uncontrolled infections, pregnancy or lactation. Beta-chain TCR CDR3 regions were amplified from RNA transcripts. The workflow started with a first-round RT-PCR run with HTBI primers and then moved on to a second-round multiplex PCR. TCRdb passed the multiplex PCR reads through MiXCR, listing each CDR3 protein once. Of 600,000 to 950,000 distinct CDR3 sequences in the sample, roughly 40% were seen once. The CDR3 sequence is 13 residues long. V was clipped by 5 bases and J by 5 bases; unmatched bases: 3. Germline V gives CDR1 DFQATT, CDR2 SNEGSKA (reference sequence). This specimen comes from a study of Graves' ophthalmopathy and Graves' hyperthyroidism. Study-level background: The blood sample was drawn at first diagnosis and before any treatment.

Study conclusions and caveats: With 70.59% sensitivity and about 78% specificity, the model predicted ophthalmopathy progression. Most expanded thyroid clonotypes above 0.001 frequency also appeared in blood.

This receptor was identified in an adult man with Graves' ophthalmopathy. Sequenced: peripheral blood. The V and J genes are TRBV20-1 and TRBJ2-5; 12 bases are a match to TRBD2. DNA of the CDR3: TGCAGTGCTTTGACTAGCGGGGGTGAGACCCAGTACTTC. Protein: CSALTSGGETQYF.